This T cell receptor beta chain was sequenced during a study of T cells in Graves' hyperthyroidism and ophthalmopathy. This clonotype was counted at least ten times. Authors of the study amplified TCR beta CDR3 regions from RNA transcripts. RT-PCR in the first round (using the HTBI primer set) targeted the TCR CDR3. TCRdb reprocessed the multiplex PCR reads via MiXCR and lists one record per CDR3 protein. Of 700,000 to 850,000 distinct CDR3 sequences in the sample, 35% were seen once. Trimming shortened V by 3 bases and J by 6 bases, and 6 bases separated the two germline ends. Germline assignment: CDR1 LNHDA and CDR2 SQIVND (reference sequence). The CDR3 is 12 amino acids.

The TCR comes from a woman between 40 and 55 years old with Graves' hyperthyroidism. The rearrangement links TRBV19 to TRBJ1-5; D is uncertain. Sequenced input: blood. The CDR3 nucleotides read TGTGCCAGTAGTATGTTAGGTCAGCCCCAGCATTTT. Translated: CASSMLGQPQHF.